The TCR beta chain described here comes from a study of PD-1 blockade in classical Hodgkin lymphoma. The CDR3 has 17 residues. Germline CDR1 is SGHVS and CDR2 is FNYEAQ. Trimming removed 0 bases from V and 0 bases from J; junction bases left unmatched: 5. Assay: immunoSEQ multiplex PCR; the TCRdb copy retains only in-frame clones and omits some. The top ten clones hold approximately 10% of a sample with 43,000 or so clones, around 72% of them seen once. Relapses following autologous stem cell transplantation were seen in all patients, with brentuximab vedotin exposure varying. Complete response, partial response or progressive disease was recorded as best response.

The V call is TRBV7-6, the J call TRBJ1-5, with 7 bases fitting TRBD1. The clonotype comes from a human donor with classical Hodgkin lymphoma. The source material was peripheral blood mononuclear cells (PBMCs), sampled at baseline. The CDR3 spells CASSLATNRGSNQPQHF. The CDR3 region has the DNA TGTGCCAGCAGCTTAGCAACCAACAGGGGTAGCAATCAGCCCCAGCATTTT.